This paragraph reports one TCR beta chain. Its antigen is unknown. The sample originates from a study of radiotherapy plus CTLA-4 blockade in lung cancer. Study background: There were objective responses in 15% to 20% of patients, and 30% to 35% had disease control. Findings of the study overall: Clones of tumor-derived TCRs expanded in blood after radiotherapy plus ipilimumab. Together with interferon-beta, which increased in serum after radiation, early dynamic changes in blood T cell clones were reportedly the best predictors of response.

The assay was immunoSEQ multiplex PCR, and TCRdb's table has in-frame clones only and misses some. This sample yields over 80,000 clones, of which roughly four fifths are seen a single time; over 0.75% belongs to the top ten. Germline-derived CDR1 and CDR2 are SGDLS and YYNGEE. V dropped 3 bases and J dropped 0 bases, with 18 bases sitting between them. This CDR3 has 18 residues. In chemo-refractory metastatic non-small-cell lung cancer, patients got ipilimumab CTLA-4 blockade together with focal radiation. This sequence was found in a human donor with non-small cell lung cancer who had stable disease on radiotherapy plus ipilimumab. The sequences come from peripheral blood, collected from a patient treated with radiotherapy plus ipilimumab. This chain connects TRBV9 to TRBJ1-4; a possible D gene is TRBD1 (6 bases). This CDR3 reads CASSARRGIGATNEKLFF. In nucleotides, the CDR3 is TGTGCCAGCAGCGCGCGAAGGGGGATTGGAGCAACTAATGAAAAACTGTTTTTT.